Detailed here is one T cell receptor beta chain. These data belong to a study of blood T cell repertoires in COVID-19. Study as a whole: PBMCs, B-cell-depleted T cells, or T cells provided the cDNA or gDNA that made up the material.

The CDR3 spans 20 residues. The J segment lost 7 bases and the V segment lost 1 base, leaving 13 bases of the junction unmatched. Germline V gene sequence: CDR1 SGHNT, CDR2 YENEEA. Assay used: immunoSEQ multiplex PCR; TCRdb lists only in-frame clones, some missing. The sample has 250,000 to 350,000 clones, around 87% seen once. The specimen was peripheral blood. The genes are TRBV11-3 and TRBJ2-1, with 16 bases lining up with TRBD2. This TCR derives from a woman aged 45-65 years who had recovered from COVID-19. The CDR3 region is CASSLGVGLAGGHRQNEQFF. CDR3 bases: TGTGCCAGCAGCTTAGGGGTGGGACTAGCGGGAGGGCATAGGCAGAATGAGCAGTTCTTC.